The 26 T cell receptor beta chains below all came from one sample that was sequenced in a study of cytomegalovirus exposure and HLA in healthy donors. Amplification used 60 Vbeta primers and 13 Jbeta primers. Produced via immunoSEQ multiplex PCR; TCRdb's table is partial and in-frame only. The sample lists about 140,000 clones; 75% to 85% were seen once. Material for sequencing was PBMCs. The source is a man aged 40-49 years in good health and CMV-seronegative.

The chain has TRBV10-2 and TRBJ2-2, with D hard to call. Trimming shortened V by 6 bases and J by 9 bases, and 17 bases separated the two germline ends. This CDR3 is 14 amino acids long. Germline lookup yields CDR1 WSHSY and CDR2 SAAADI. CDR3: CASSEPTISRELFF. The DNA for the CDR3 is TGCGCCAGCAGCGAACCTACCATCTCGCGGGAGCTGTTTTTT.

J is TRBJ2-7 and V is TRBV5-1, with 11 bases fitting TRBD2. The junction had 5 bases not matched to a gene; V was cut back by 6 bases and J by 3 bases. There are 14 residues in the CDR3. Germline lookup yields CDR1 SGHRS and CDR2 YFSETQ. The chain's CDR3 is CASKQGLADYEQYF. The CDR3 nucleotides read TGCGCCAGCAAACAGGGACTAGCGGACTACGAGCAGTACTTC.

CDR3 bases: TGTGCCAGCAGCTTGGGGACAAGGGCTTCAAGCGACACTGAAGCTTTCTTT. As protein: CASSLGTRASSDTEAFF. The chain couples TRBV5-8 to TRBJ1-1, with D tentatively TRBD1 (5 bases). This CDR3 has 17 amino acids. Trimming took 0 bases from V and 3 from J, leaving 18 bases between them. Looked up from germline, CDR1 is SGHTS and CDR2 is YDEGEE. The variable domain in full, completed from reference TRBV5-8 and TRBJ1-1, reads EAGVTQSPTHLIKTRGQQATLRCSPISGHTSVYWYQQALGLGLQFLLWYDEGEERNRGNFPPRFSGRQFPNYSSELNVNALELEDSALYLCASSLGTRASSDTEAFFGQGTRLTVV.

V and J are TRBV7-9 and TRBJ2-7, with TRBD1 matching over 7 bases. The CDR3 consists of 16 residues. V shed 5 bases and J 2 bases; nucleotides not matched to a gene: 12. The germline gives CDR1 SEHNR, CDR2 FQNEAQ (reference sequence). The CDR3 coding sequence is TGTGCCAGCAGCCTCCTGTCGACAGGGCGCACCTACGAGCAGTACTTC. This encodes CASSLLSTGRTYEQYF.

The J gene is TRBJ2-7, the V gene TRBV4-1; the match to TRBD1 covers 8 bases. Germline V gene sequence: CDR1 MGHRA, CDR2 YSYEKL. J gave up 3 bases and V 2 bases, and 6 bases lay outside the gene matches. CDR3 length equals 15 residues. The CDR3 sequence is CASSQIGQGNYEQYF. The CDR3 nucleotides are TGCGCCAGCAGCCAAATAGGACAGGGAAACTACGAGCAGTACTTC.

The genes are TRBV27 and TRBJ2-7; the match to TRBD1 covers 10 bases. Germline loops: CDR1 MNHEY, CDR2 SMNVEV (reference sequence). After removal of 2 bases from V and 5 bases from J, the junction contained 6 bases not matched to a gene. This CDR3 comprises 15 residues. As DNA, the CDR3 is TGTGCCAGCAGTTTAAGGGACAGGGGATCCCACGAGCAGTACTTC. This translates into CASSLRDRGSHEQYF.

This chain connects TRBV5-1 to TRBJ2-4; TRBD2 matches 12 bases. V shed 3 bases, J shed 0 bases, and the junction held 7 bases outside the gene matches. The CDR3 has 18 residues. The V gene's germline CDR1 is SGHRS and CDR2 YFSETQ. CDR3: CASSSAPTSGGAKNIQYF. The CDR3 bases are TGCGCCAGCAGCTCCGCTCCGACTAGCGGGGGAGCCAAAAACATTCAGTACTTC.

This sequence joins TRBV29-1 and TRBJ1-2; the match to TRBD1 covers 9 bases. CDR1 and CDR2 from the germline V gene are SQVTM and ANQGSEA. V was pared by 1 base and J by 2 bases, with 2 bases of the junction left unmatched. CDR3 length equals 14 residues. The CDR3 spells CSVEGTGGNYGYTF. The CDR3 coding sequence is TGCAGCGTTGAAGGAACAGGGGGCAACTATGGCTACACCTTC.

Only one count was recorded for this clone. This chain links TRBV27 with TRBJ2-7, with 8 positions matching TRBD2. CDR3 length: 14 residues. J was trimmed by 6 bases and V by 1 base; bases with no gene match: 5. Germline lookup yields CDR1 MNHEY and CDR2 SMNVEV (reference sequence). The CDR3 sequence is CASSLYGTSREQYF. The CDR3 DNA is TGTGCCAGCAGTTTATACGGGACTAGTCGCGAGCAGTACTTC.

The chain joins TRBV7-7 to TRBJ1-5; no clear D. The germline CDR1 and CDR2 sequences are SSHAT and FNYEAQ (reference sequence). The CDR3 has 15 amino acids. V was shortened by 5 bases and J by 3 bases, with 14 bases between the two germline ends. This CDR3 is CASSPEPGFNQPQHF. In DNA form, the CDR3 reads TGTGCCAGCAGCCCGGAACCGGGGTTCAATCAGCCCCAGCATTTT.

The chain recombines TRBV25-1 with TRBJ2-5; 7 bases match TRBD2. Germline-derived CDR1 and CDR2 are MGHDK and SYGVNS. V lost 5 bases to trimming and J lost 7 bases; unmatched junction nucleotides: 16. The CDR3 loop spans 16 amino acids. The CDR3 sequence is CASSSQTGGSYRTQYF. The CDR3 DNA sequence: TGTGCCAGCAGTAGCCAAACGGGGGGAAGTTACAGGACCCAGTACTTC.

This chain uses TRBV27 with TRBJ2-1; TRBD2 agrees at 9 bases. This CDR3 is built from 14 residues. V shed 6 bases and J 7 bases; nucleotides not matched to a gene: 7. The V gene's germline CDR1 is MNHEY and CDR2 SMNVEV (reference sequence). The CDR3 DNA sequence: TGTGCCAGCAGGGCTAGCGGGGCTAAGAATGAGCAGTTCTTC. Translating gives CASRASGAKNEQFF.

The chain recombines TRBV6-1 with TRBJ2-7; tentative D call: TRBD1 (6 bases). This CDR3 is built from 15 residues. The germline V gene encodes CDR1 MNHNS and CDR2 SASEGT. Deletions cut 1 base from V and 0 bases from J, with 10 bases between. In DNA, the CDR3 is TGTGCCAGCAGTGAAGGGCAGGGGATCTCCTACGAGCAGTACTTC. It codes for CASSEGQGISYEQYF.

The chain recombines TRBV2 with TRBJ1-1; 12 nucleotides agree with TRBD1. The CDR3 totals 16 residues. The V gene end was trimmed by 6 bases and the J gene end by 5 bases; junction bases not matched to a gene: 10. Germline CDR1 is SNHLY and CDR2 is FYNNEI. Here the CDR3 DNA reads TGTGCCAGCAGCGTCCCGGGACAGGGGGCACGAACTGAAGCTTTCTTT. Its protein is CASSVPGQGARTEAFF.

This chain uses TRBV18 with TRBJ1-3; D gene uncertain. Germline assignment: CDR1 KGHSH and CDR2 LQKENI. The CDR3 is 14 amino acids. The V gene lost 2 bases and the J gene lost 4 bases, with 9 bases spanning the gap. The DNA of the CDR3 is TGTGCCAGCTCACCAGAAGATGGCGGAAACACCATATATTTT. This translates into CASSPEDGGNTIYF.

As regards this clone: In the same sample, other DNA sequences code for this CDR3. This sequence joins TRBV5-6 and TRBJ1-1; maybe TRBD1 (6 bases). CDR1 and CDR2 from the germline V gene are SGHDT and YYEEEE. The germline V and J ends were trimmed by 0 bases and 6 bases, with 9 bases remaining between them. This CDR3 contains 13 residues. In DNA, the CDR3 is TGTGCCAGCAGCTTGGGCAGGGGCGCTGAAGCTTTCTTT. Translating it yields CASSLGRGAEAFF.

This chain uses TRBV4-1 with TRBJ2-2; 9 nucleotides align to TRBD1. V dropped 3 bases and J dropped 4; count of bases not matched to a gene: 12. Per the germline V gene, CDR1 is MGHRA and CDR2 is YSYEKL. The CDR3 covers 18 residues. The CDR3 bases are TGCGCCAGCAGCCACCCCATTTCCGGGACAGGGACCACCGGGGAGCTGTTTTTT. It encodes CASSHPISGTGTTGELFF.

This clone came up a few times. The CDR3 here is CASSFSGANVLTF. The CDR3 bases are TGTGCCAGCAGCTTCTCGGGGGCCAACGTCCTGACTTTC. The chain employs TRBV7-2 and TRBJ2-6; no definite D call. Per germline, CDR1 SGHTA and CDR2 FQGNSA. Trimming removed 3 bases from V and 4 bases from J, with 4 bases in between. The CDR3 spans 13 residues. Supplemented by reference TRBV7-2 and TRBJ2-6, the full variable domain reads GAGVSQSPSNKVTEKGKDVELRCDPISGHTALYWYRQSLGQGLEFLIYFQGNSAPDKSGLPSDRFSAERTGGSVSTLTIQRTQQEDSAVYLCASSFSGANVLTFGAGSRLTVL.

The genes are TRBV12-5 and TRBJ2-3; 11 nucleotides line up with TRBD2. With V trimmed by 9 bases and J by 6 bases, 5 bases remained unmatched. Germline V gene sequence: CDR1 LGHNT, CDR2 FRNRAP. CDR3 length: 13 amino acids. CDR3 protein: CASLSGGADTQYF. CDR3 in DNA: TGTGCTAGCCTTAGCGGGGGGGCCGATACGCAGTATTTT.

The J gene is TRBJ2-1, the V gene TRBV9; 8 nucleotides agree with TRBD1. CDR1 and CDR2 (germline): SGDLS, YYNGEE. This CDR3 region has 17 residues. The J segment lost 6 bases and the V segment lost 4 bases, leaving 15 bases of the junction unmatched. The CDR3 DNA follows: TGTGCCAGCAGCTCCCTTATCGGGACAGGATATAGCAATGAGCAGTTCTTC. Its protein product is CASSSLIGTGYSNEQFF.

The chain employs TRBV10-1 and TRBJ1-2; D is possibly TRBD1 (6 bases). Trimming pared 7 bases from V and 2 bases from J, leaving 11 bases between. The V gene's germline CDR1 is WNHNN and CDR2 SYGVQD (reference sequence). CDR3 length equals 13 residues. CDR3 residues: CASTETGNYGYTF. CDR3 coding DNA: TGCGCCAGCACCGAGACAGGAAACTATGGCTACACCTTC.

J is TRBJ1-5 and V is TRBV4-1; 9 positions agree with TRBD1. The CDR3 runs to 15 residues. Germline CDR1 and CDR2: MGHRA and YSYEKL. V trimming: 4 bases; J trimming: 5 bases; junction bases outside the gene matches: 6. The CDR3 reads CASSLDRGYDQPQHF. The CDR3 DNA follows: TGCGCCAGCAGCCTGGACAGGGGATACGATCAGCCCCAGCATTTT.

V gene TRBV6-4 combines with J gene TRBJ1-6; D is undetermined. Germline CDR1 and CDR2: MRHNA and SNTAGT. Trimming took off 6 bases at V and 0 bases at J, with 6 bases between the two ends. This CDR3 comprises 14 residues. For the CDR3, the DNA is TGTGCCAGCAGACAGAGCTCCTATAATTCACCCCTCCACTTT. Amino acid sequence: CASRQSSYNSPLHF.

The gene calls are TRBV30 and TRBJ2-3, with TRBD1 as a possible D gene (5 bases). This CDR3 spans 13 amino acids. From germline, CDR1 is GTSNPN and CDR2 SVGIG (reference sequence). Trimming cost V 2 bases and J 2 bases, with 8 bases left between them. In DNA form, the CDR3 reads TGTGCCTGGAGTTCAGGGTACACAGATACGCAGTATTTT. Translation: CAWSSGYTDTQYF.

This clone was seen a single time. The chain uses TRBV6-6 and TRBJ1-1; D not certain. This CDR3 contains 11 residues. Between the trimmed V and J ends, which lost 7 bases and 8 bases, there was a span of 11 bases. Germline V gene sequence: CDR1 MNHNY, CDR2 SVGAGI (reference sequence). The CDR3 region is CASIRAEEAFF. The CDR3 DNA follows: TGTGCCAGCATTCGAGCGGAAGAAGCTTTCTTT.

This rearrangement joins TRBV19 to TRBJ1-1; D call uncertain. This CDR3 region has 13 residues. Per the germline V gene, CDR1 is LNHDA and CDR2 is SQIVND (reference sequence). V was clipped by 3 bases and J by 1 base, with 6 bases between them. For the CDR3, the DNA is TGTGCCAGTAGTATGATCAGGAACACTGAAGCTTTCTTT. This translates into CASSMIRNTEAFF.